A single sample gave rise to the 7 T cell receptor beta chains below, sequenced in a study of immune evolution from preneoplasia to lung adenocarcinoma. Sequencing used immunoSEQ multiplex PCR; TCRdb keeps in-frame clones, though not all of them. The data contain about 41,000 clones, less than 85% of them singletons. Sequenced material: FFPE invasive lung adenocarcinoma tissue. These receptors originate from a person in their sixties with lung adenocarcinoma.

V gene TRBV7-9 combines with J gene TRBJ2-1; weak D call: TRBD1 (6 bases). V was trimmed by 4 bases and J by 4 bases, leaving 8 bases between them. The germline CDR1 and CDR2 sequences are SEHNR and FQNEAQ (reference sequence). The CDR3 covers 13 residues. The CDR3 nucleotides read TGTGCCAGCAGCTCAGGACAGTACAATGAGCAGTTCTTC. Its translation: CASSSGQYNEQFF.

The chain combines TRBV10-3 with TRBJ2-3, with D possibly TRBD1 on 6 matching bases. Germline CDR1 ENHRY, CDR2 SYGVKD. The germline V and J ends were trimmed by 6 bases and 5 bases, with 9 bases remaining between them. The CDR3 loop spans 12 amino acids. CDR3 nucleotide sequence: TGTGCCATCAGCCCCAGGGGAGATACGCAGTATTTT. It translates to CAISPRGDTQYF.

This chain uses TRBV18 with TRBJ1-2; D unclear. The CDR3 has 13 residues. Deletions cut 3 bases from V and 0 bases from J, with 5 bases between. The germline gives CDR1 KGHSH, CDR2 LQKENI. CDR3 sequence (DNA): TGTGCCAGCTCACCGGACCCTAACTATGGCTACACCTTC. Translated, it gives CASSPDPNYGYTF.

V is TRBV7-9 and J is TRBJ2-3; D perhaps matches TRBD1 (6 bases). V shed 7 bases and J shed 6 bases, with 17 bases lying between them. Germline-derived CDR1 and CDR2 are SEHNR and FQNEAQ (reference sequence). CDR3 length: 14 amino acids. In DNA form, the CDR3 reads TGTGCCAGCACCACTGGGGGCTCCGCCGATACGCAGTATTTT. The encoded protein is CASTTGGSADTQYF. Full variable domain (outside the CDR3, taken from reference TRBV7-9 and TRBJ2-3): DTGVSQNPRHKITKRGQNVTFRCDPISEHNRLYWYRQTLGQGPEFLTYFQNEAQLEKSRLLSDRFSAERPKGSFSTLEIQRTEQGDSAMYLCASTTGGSADTQYFGPGTRLTVL.

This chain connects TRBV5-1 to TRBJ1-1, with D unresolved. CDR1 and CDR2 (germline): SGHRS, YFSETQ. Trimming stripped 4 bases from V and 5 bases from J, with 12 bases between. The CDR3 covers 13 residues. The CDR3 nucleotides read TGCGCCAGCAGCCAATTTACAGCGACTGAAGCTTTCTTT. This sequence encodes CASSQFTATEAFF.

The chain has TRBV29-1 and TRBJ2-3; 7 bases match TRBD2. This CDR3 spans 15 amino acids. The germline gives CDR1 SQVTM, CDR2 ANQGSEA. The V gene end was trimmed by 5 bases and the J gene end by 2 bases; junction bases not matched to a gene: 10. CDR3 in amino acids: CSVTSSGKATDTQYF. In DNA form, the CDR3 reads TGCAGCGTTACATCGAGCGGGAAGGCCACAGATACGCAGTATTTT.

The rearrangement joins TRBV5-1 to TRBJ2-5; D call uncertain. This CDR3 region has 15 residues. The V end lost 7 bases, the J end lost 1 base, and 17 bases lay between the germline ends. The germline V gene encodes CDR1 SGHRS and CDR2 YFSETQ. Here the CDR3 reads CASHDPNLLQETQYF. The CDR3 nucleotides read TGCGCCAGCCACGACCCTAACCTCCTCCAAGAGACCCAGTACTTC.